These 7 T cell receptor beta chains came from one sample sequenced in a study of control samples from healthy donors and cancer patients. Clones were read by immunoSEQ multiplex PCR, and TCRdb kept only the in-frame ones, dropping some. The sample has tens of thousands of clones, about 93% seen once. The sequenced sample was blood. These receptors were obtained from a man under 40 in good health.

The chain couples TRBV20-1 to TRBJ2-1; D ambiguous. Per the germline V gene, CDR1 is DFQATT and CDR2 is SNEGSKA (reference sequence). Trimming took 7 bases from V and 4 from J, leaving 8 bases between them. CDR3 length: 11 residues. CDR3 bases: TGCAGTGGTCGGAGTTACAATGAGCAGTTCTTC. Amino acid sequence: CSGRSYNEQFF.

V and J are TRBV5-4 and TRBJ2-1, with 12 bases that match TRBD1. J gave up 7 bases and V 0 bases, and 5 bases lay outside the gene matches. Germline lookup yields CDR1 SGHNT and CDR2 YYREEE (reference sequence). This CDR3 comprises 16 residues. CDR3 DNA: TGTGCCAGCAGCTTGGCGGGACAGGGGGCAATGAATGAGCAGTTCTTC. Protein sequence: CASSLAGQGAMNEQFF.

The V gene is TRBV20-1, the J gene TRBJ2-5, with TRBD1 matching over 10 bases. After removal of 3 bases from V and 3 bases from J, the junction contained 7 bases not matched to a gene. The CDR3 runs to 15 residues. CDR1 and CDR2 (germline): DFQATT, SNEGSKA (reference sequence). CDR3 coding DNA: TGCAGTGCTAGTAGGGGACAGGGGCTAAAAGAGACCCAGTACTTC. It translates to CSASRGQGLKETQYF.

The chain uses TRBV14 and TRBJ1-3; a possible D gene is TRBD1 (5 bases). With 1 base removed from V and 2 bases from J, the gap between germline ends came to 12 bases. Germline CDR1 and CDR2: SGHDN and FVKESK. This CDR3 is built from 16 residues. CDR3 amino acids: CASSQGYTGAGNTIYF. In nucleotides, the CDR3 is TGTGCCAGCAGCCAAGGATACACAGGAGCTGGAAACACCATATATTTT.

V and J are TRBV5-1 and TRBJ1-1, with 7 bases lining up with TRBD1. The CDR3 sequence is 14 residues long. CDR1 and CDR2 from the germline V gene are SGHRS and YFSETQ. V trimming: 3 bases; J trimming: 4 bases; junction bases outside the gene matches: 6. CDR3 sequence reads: CASSWTGRGTEAFF. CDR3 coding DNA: TGCGCCAGCAGCTGGACAGGTCGGGGCACTGAAGCTTTCTTT. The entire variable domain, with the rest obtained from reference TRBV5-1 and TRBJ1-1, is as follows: KAGVTQTPRYLIKTRGQQVTLSCSPISGHRSVSWYQQTPGQGLQFLFEYFSETQRNKGNFPGRFSGRQFSNSRSEMNVSTLELGDSALYLCASSWTGRGTEAFFGQGTRLTVV.

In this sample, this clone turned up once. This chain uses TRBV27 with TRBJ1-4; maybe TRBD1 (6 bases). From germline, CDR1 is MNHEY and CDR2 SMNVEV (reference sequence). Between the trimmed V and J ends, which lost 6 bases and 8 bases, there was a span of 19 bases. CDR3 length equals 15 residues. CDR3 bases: TGTGCCAGCAGGTCCCGGGGACACGAGTGGGAAAAACTGTTTTTT. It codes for CASRSRGHEWEKLFF.

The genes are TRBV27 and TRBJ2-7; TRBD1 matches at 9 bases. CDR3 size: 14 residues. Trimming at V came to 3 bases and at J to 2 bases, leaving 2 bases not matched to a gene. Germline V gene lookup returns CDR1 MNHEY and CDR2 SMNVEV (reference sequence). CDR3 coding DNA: TGTGCCAGCAGTTTGGGACAGGGCCCCTACGAGCAGTACTTC. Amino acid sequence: CASSLGQGPYEQYF.